These 27 T cell receptor beta chains were all obtained from the same sample, sequenced in a study of T cell clonality in common variable immunodeficiency. Libraries were prepared by immunoSEQ multiplex PCR; TCRdb keeps only in-frame clonotypes and omits some of them. In total the sample includes some 45,000 clones, none of them seen once. Sequencing input: peripheral blood mononuclear cells. Receptors were obtained from a person between 18 and 75 years old in good health.

This clone has at least ten counts. The CDR3 is cut off 3 residues early in the read; its end comes from the germline J gene. V and J are TRBV20-1 and TRBJ2-5, with 8 bases fitting TRBD2. Germline CDR1 reads DFQATT; CDR2 reads SNEGSKA (reference sequence). Trimming took 0 bases from V and 6 from J; bases not matched to a gene: 12. CDR3 size: 16 residues. CDR3 DNA, as far as it was read: TGCAGTGCTAGAGATCGTTCCGGGGGGGCCGGAAAGACC. The encoded protein is CSARDRSGGAGKT. The full CDR3 sequence reads CSARDRSGGAGKTQYF.

About this clone itself: A much larger clone lies one base from this, so it may be a read error. The read falls 3 residues short of the CDR3 end, and the missing part is taken from the germline J gene. The chain couples TRBV30 to TRBJ2-5, with 8 bases matching TRBD2. Germline CDR1 is GTSNPN and CDR2 is SVGIG (reference sequence). The CDR3 covers 16 residues. The DNA read from the CDR3 is TGTGCCTCGAGTGGGGCCGGGACTAGAGTAAGAGAGACC. It translates to CASSGAGTRVRET. The entire CDR3 protein is CASSGAGTRVRETQYF.

This clone was observed at least ten times. Sequencing ends 3 residues short of the CDR3 end; the germline J gene provides the rest. The rearrangement links TRBV6-1 to TRBJ2-7; 7 bases are a match to TRBD2. The V gene end was trimmed by 1 base and the J gene end by 6 bases; junction bases not matched to a gene: 3. The CDR3 extends over 13 amino acids. CDR1 MNHNS and CDR2 SASEGT come from the germline V gene. CDR3 DNA (partial): TGTGCCAGCAGTGAAGGGGGGGGTACCGAG. Protein product: CASSEGGGTE. The entire CDR3 reads CASSEGGGTEQYF.

This clone was counted many times. The read terminates 3 residues ahead of where the CDR3 ends, so the germline J gene completes it. The J gene is TRBJ1-2, the V gene TRBV5-4; tentatively, D is TRBD1 (6 bases). Germline V gene data show CDR1 as SGHNT and CDR2 as YYREEE (reference sequence). Trimming stripped 5 bases from V and 5 bases from J, with 13 bases between. This CDR3 has 13 residues. The sequenced part of the CDR3 DNA is TGTGCCAGCAGATCGGGGGGCAGGTATGGC. Its protein is CASRSGGRYG. The whole CDR3 protein is CASRSGGRYGYTF.

This clone was detected many times. Read coverage stops 3 residues before the CDR3 terminus; the germline J gene supplies the remainder. V gene TRBV30 combines with J gene TRBJ1-2, with 8 bases identical to TRBD1. There are 11 residues in the CDR3. CDR1 is GTSNPN and CDR2 is SVGIG in the germline V gene (reference sequence). The CDR3 sequence: CAWSRTGNYTF. The part of the CDR3 DNA that was read is TGTGCCTGGAGTCGGACAGGGAAC.

This clone has at least ten counts. From the germline J gene comes the end of the CDR3, since the read stops 3 residues before it. The chain is built from TRBV7-9 and TRBJ2-7, with D perhaps matching TRBD1 (6 bases). The V and J ends lost 5 bases and 4 bases respectively, with 12 bases between them. This CDR3 comprises 13 residues. Germline V gene lookup returns CDR1 SEHNR and CDR2 FQNEAQ (reference sequence). This chain's CDR3 is CASSRGTIYEQYF. The CDR3 bases that were read are TGTGCCAGCAGCCGTGGGACAATTTACGAG.

This clone was recorded at least ten times. The read ends 3 residues early relative to the CDR3; the germline J gene fills the gap. The chain carries TRBV7-2 and TRBJ1-1; D possibly corresponds to TRBD1 (5 bases). Germline V gene sequence: CDR1 SGHTA, CDR2 FQGNSA. The CDR3 extends over 14 amino acids. The CDR3 sequence is CASSLALGGARAFF. CDR3 DNA, as far as it was read: TGTGCCAGCAGCTTAGCGCTGGGGGGTGCCCGA.

This clone came up many times. The read ends 3 residues early relative to the CDR3; the germline J gene fills the gap. V is TRBV2 and J is TRBJ1-1; TRBD1 is a possible D gene (6 bases). The length of the CDR3 is 14 residues. Per germline, CDR1 SNHLY and CDR2 FYNNEI. V lost 9 bases and J 4 bases, leaving 18 bases between the germline ends. CDR3 loop: CARSTGLGSTEAFF. The DNA read from the CDR3 is TGTGCCAGATCAACAGGGCTTGGGAGCACTGAA.

This clone was found many times. Sequencing ends 3 residues short of the CDR3 end; the germline J gene provides the rest. The chain joins TRBV5-1 to TRBJ2-3; TRBD2 agrees at 7 bases. Germline-derived CDR1 and CDR2 are SGHRS and YFSETQ. The CDR3 is 17 residues long. The junction had 14 bases not matched to a gene; V was cut back by 5 bases and J by 2 bases. The DNA read from the CDR3 is TGCGCCAGCAGGAGGCTAGCGGATCTATATACCACAGATACG. Translated: CASRRLADLYTTDT. The complete CDR3 reads CASRRLADLYTTDTQYF.

Turning to this clone: The read ends 3 residues before the CDR3 terminus; that terminus is restored from the germline J gene. The chain joins TRBV2 to TRBJ1-1; tentative D call: TRBD1 (5 bases). V lost 7 bases to trimming and J lost 5 bases, with 14 bases between them. The CDR3 runs 13 residues. Germline assignment: CDR1 SNHLY and CDR2 FYNNEI. The CDR3 bases that were read are TGTGCCAGCATTTGGGTGGGGGGGACTGAA. Protein: CASIWVGGTE. Given in full, the CDR3 is CASIWVGGTEAFF.

This clone was observed many times. The sequenced fragment ends 3 residues before the CDR3 boundary, so the rest is inferred from the germline J gene. The chain is built from TRBV5-1 and TRBJ2-7; tentatively, D is TRBD1 (6 bases). V shed 0 bases and J shed 3 bases, with 13 bases lying between them. This CDR3 spans 15 amino acids. Per germline, CDR1 SGHRS and CDR2 YFSETQ. Partial CDR3 DNA: TGCGCCAGCAGCTTGGCCAAGGGGGTTCTCTACGAG. It codes for CASSLAKGVLYE. The whole CDR3 protein reads CASSLAKGVLYEQYF.

This clone came up many times. The read halts 3 residues ahead of the CDR3 end, with the missing end drawn from the germline J gene. The chain couples TRBV29-1 to TRBJ1-1, with 8 bases lining up with TRBD1. CDR1 is SQVTM, CDR2 ANQGSEA, per germline. This CDR3 has 11 amino acids. CDR3 bases read: TGCAGCGTGGCCCGGGACAGGGAA. It encodes CSVARDRE. The entire CDR3 protein reads CSVARDREAFF. Variable domain in full (rest from reference TRBV29-1 and TRBJ1-1): SAVISQKPSRDICQRGTSLTIQCQVDSQVTMMFWYRQQPGQSLTLIATANQGSEATYESGFVIDKFPISRPNLTFSTLTVSNMSPEDSSIYLCSVARDREAFFGQGTRLTVV.

Many counts were recorded for this clone. The sequence runs out 3 residues before the end of the CDR3; the remainder is reconstructed from the germline J gene. The genes are TRBV4-2 and TRBJ2-7; 7 bases are a match to TRBD1. The junction had 5 bases not matched to a gene; V was cut back by 1 base and J by 2 bases. Germline V lookup: CDR1 LGHNA, CDR2 YNFKEQ. This CDR3 has 15 residues. CDR3 DNA (partial): TGTGCCAGCAGCCAAGGAACAGGGGTTACCTACGAG. It yields the protein CASSQGTGVTYE. The whole CDR3 protein is CASSQGTGVTYEQYF.

This clone was seen ten or more times. The read stops 3 residues short of the end of the CDR3; the missing end is completed from the germline J gene. The genes are TRBV6-2 or TRBV6-3 and TRBJ1-2, with D possibly TRBD1 on 6 matching bases. This CDR3 comprises 14 residues. CDR1 and CDR2 from the germline V gene are MNHEY and SVGEGT. V lost 6 bases and J 2 bases, leaving 13 bases between the germline ends. The part of the CDR3 DNA that was read is TGTGCCAGCAGGGAAACAGGGAGGAACTATGGC. Its translation: CASRETGRNYG. The full CDR3 reads CASRETGRNYGYTF.

This clone was counted at least ten times. The CDR3 end falls 3 residues outside the read, so it is completed with the germline J gene. The gene calls are TRBV5-4 and TRBJ1-6; possible D gene TRBD1, 5 bases. Germline assignment: CDR1 SGHNT and CDR2 YYREEE (reference sequence). The CDR3 loop spans 14 amino acids. V gave up 4 bases and J gave up 8 bases, with 13 bases separating them. Partial CDR3 DNA: TGTGCCAGCAGCCACGACAGAATTCATTCACCC. This gives the protein CASSHDRIHSP. The complete CDR3 reads CASSHDRIHSPLHF.

This clone was recorded a few times. Coverage ceases 3 residues before the CDR3 finishes, and the germline J gene fills in the end. The chain combines TRBV5-6 with TRBJ1-4; D is unresolved. CDR3 length: 15 amino acids. Germline CDR1 SGHDT, CDR2 YYEEEE. The sequenced part of the CDR3 DNA is TGTGCCAGCAGCTTGCGGCGAAGACAACACTCACCA. Protein: CASSLRRRQHSP. The CDR3, in full, reads CASSLRRRQHSPLFF.

In this sample, this clone turned up many times. The read falls 3 residues short of the CDR3 end, and the missing part is taken from the germline J gene. This chain joins TRBV29-1 and TRBJ2-3, with a possible D match to TRBD1 (5 bases). The CDR3 runs 12 residues. Germline V gene lookup returns CDR1 SQVTM and CDR2 ANQGSEA. Trimming stripped 4 bases from V and 0 bases from J, with 5 bases between. The CDR3: CSVGQSTDTQYF. Partial CDR3 DNA: TGCAGCGTTGGACAGAGCACAGATACG.

This clone was recorded many times. The missing CDR3 end, 3 residues past where the read stops, is filled in from the germline J gene. V is TRBV5-8 and J is TRBJ2-7; 8 bases are a match to TRBD1. The CDR3 is 15 amino acids. Germline V gives CDR1 SGHTS, CDR2 YDEGEE. V lost 0 bases and J lost 2; bases outside the gene matches: 4. The CDR3 is CASSLGQGLTYEQYF. The CDR3 DNA, read in part, is TGTGCCAGCAGCTTGGGACAGGGGCTAACCTACGAG.

This clone was recorded many times. With the read ending 3 residues before the CDR3 end, the germline J gene is used to fill in that end. The chain joins TRBV30 to TRBJ2-5, with TRBD1 as a possible D gene (6 bases). The V end lost 5 bases, the J end lost 5 bases, and 12 bases lay between the germline ends. Per germline, CDR1 GTSNPN and CDR2 SVGIG (reference sequence). This CDR3 region has 12 residues. The part of the CDR3 DNA that was read is TGTGCCTGGGGCAGGGGATGGGAGACC. Protein sequence: CAWGRGWET. The entire CDR3 protein reads CAWGRGWETQYF.

This clone showed up many times. This CDR3 is CASSLSQGYYEQYF. The part of the CDR3 DNA that was read is TGTGCCAGCAGCTTGTCCCAGGGTTACTACGAG. The rearrangement joins TRBV5-6 to TRBJ2-7; TRBD1 is a possible D gene (5 bases). The CDR3 end falls 3 residues outside the read, so it is completed with the germline J gene. Per the germline V gene, CDR1 is SGHDT and CDR2 is YYEEEE. This CDR3 has 14 amino acids. V shed 1 base and J shed 3 bases, with 11 bases lying between them.

Notes on this clone: The sequenced fragment ends 3 residues before the CDR3 boundary, so the rest is inferred from the germline J gene. The chain uses TRBV6-2 or TRBV6-3 and TRBJ2-3, with a weak D call TRBD1 (7 bases). The V gene lost 7 bases and the J gene lost 3 bases, with 17 bases spanning the gap. This CDR3 is built from 15 residues. Germline CDR1 reads MNHEY; CDR2 reads SVGEGT. The CDR3 reads CASMALQGRTDTQYF. CDR3 DNA, as far as it was read: TGTGCCAGCATGGCCCTACAGGGGAGGACAGATACG.

The sample holds many counts of this clone. The read terminates 3 residues before the CDR3 end, so the remaining end is supplied by the germline J gene. This chain connects TRBV7-2 to TRBJ1-2; maybe TRBD1 (5 bases). The CDR3 runs 14 residues. Germline V gives CDR1 SGHTA, CDR2 FQGNSA. The CDR3 loop reads CASSLAERGIGYTF. CDR3 bases read: TGTGCCAGCAGCTTAGCGGAACGGGGGATAGGC.

This clone has at least ten counts. The sequence runs out 3 residues before the end of the CDR3; the remainder is reconstructed from the germline J gene. J is TRBJ1-3 and V is TRBV18; D gene ambiguous. From germline, CDR1 is KGHSH and CDR2 LQKENI. The CDR3 covers 16 residues. V gave up 3 bases and J gave up 0 bases, with 12 bases separating them. The CDR3 here is CASSPSQTDSGNTIYF. The CDR3 bases that were read are TGTGCCAGCTCACCCTCGCAGACTGACTCTGGAAACACC.

This clone occurred many times. The read gets to within 3 residues of the CDR3 end, and the germline J gene fills in the rest. The V gene is TRBV2, the J gene TRBJ2-7, with no clear D. Germline V gene data show CDR1 as SNHLY and CDR2 as FYNNEI. With 0 bases removed from V and 3 bases from J, the gap between germline ends came to 3 bases. The CDR3 consists of 12 residues. This chain's CDR3 is CASSEAFYEQYF. Partial CDR3 DNA: TGTGCCAGCAGTGAAGCCTTCTACGAG.

The table lists this clone with many counts. The missing CDR3 end, 3 residues past where the read stops, is filled in from the germline J gene. The J gene is TRBJ2-1, the V gene TRBV7-2; D gene unclear. Germline CDR1 and CDR2: SGHTA and FQGNSA. The CDR3 spans 12 residues. Trimming shortened V by 9 bases and J by 9 bases, and 15 bases separated the two germline ends. The CDR3 region is CASGLRVGEQFF. CDR3 DNA (partial): TGTGCCAGTGGCCTTAGGGTGGGTGAG.

Remarks on this clone: The CDR3 extends 3 residues past the end of the read, so its final part is completed from the germline J gene. This sequence joins TRBV30 and TRBJ1-1; D is undetermined. In germline, CDR1 is GTSNPN, CDR2 SVGIG (reference sequence). The CDR3 is 13 amino acids. CDR3 sequence: CAWSQGSKNIAFF. The covered CDR3 bases are TGTGCCTGGAGTCAAGGGTCCAAAAACATT.

On this clone: The read is 3 residues too short to cover the CDR3 end, so that end is filled in from the germline J gene. The gene calls are TRBV7-9 and TRBJ2-1; 11 bases map to TRBD2. Germline assignment: CDR1 SEHNR and CDR2 FQNEAQ (reference sequence). After removal of 2 bases from V and 8 bases from J, the junction contained 5 bases not matched to a gene. The CDR3 extends over 15 amino acids. The sequenced part of the CDR3 DNA is TGTGCCAGCAGCTTACTCGGACTAGCGGGCGATGAG. Its protein is CASSLLGLAGDE. The entire CDR3 protein reads CASSLLGLAGDEQFF.